This TCR beta chain came from a study of T cell changes during pregnancy in multiple sclerosis. CDR1 is SGHDT, CDR2 YYEEEE, per germline. V shed 5 bases and J 0 bases; nucleotides not matched to a gene: 2. The CDR3 totals 14 residues. Repertoires were generated with immunoSEQ multiplex PCR, while TCRdb's copy carries only in-frame clones and drops some. The sample records approximately 82,000 clones, 80% to 95% being singletons. This sequence originates from a female donor with multiple sclerosis, enrolled in a pregnancy study. The chain combines TRBV5-6 with TRBJ1-2; 9 bases are shared with TRBD1. Sample: CD4+ T cells from peripheral blood mononuclear cells, taken in the second trimester of pregnancy. Here the CDR3 DNA reads TGTGCCAGCAGAGGGACAGGGACTAACTATGGCTACACCTTC. Residues: CASRGTGTNYGYTF. Full variable domain (rest looked up from reference TRBV5-6 and TRBJ1-2): DAGVTQSPTHLIKTRGQQVTLRCSPKSGHDTVSWYQQALGQGPQFIFQYYEEEERQRGNFPDRFSGHQFPNYSSELNVNALLLGDSALYLCASRGTGTNYGYTFGSGTRLTVV.